The subject of this entry is one T cell receptor beta chain. Its antigen is not identified. TCR beta CDR3 regions were amplified from RNA transcripts. The HTBI primer set was used in a first-round RT-PCR of the TCR CDR3. MiXCR, run by TCRdb on the multiplex PCR reads, gives a single entry per CDR3 protein. The table lists 450,000 to 700,000 distinct CDR3 sequences, around 46% of them singletons. These data originate in a study of T cells in Graves' hyperthyroidism and ophthalmopathy. Study results and caveats: Most thyroid clonotypes with frequency above 0.001 were detected in blood.

Uncontrolled infection, other autoimmune disease, pregnancy or lactation led to exclusion. Diagnoses rested on clinical symptoms, serum thyroxine and TRAb, thyroid ultrasound and orbital computed tomography. Germline CDR1 reads SNHLY; CDR2 reads FYNNEI. Trimming cost V 10 bases and J 1 base; bases outside gene matches: 4. This CDR3 comprises 13 residues. The chain uses TRBV2 and TRBJ2-7, with 10 bases that match TRBD2. This receptor was identified in an adult woman with Graves' disease, either hyperthyroidism or ophthalmopathy (not recorded which). The sequenced sample consisted of peripheral blood or thyroid tissue (not recorded which). CDR3 bases: TGTGCCATCCTAGCGGGAGCTTCCTACGAGCAGTACTTC. Protein: CAILAGASYEQYF.